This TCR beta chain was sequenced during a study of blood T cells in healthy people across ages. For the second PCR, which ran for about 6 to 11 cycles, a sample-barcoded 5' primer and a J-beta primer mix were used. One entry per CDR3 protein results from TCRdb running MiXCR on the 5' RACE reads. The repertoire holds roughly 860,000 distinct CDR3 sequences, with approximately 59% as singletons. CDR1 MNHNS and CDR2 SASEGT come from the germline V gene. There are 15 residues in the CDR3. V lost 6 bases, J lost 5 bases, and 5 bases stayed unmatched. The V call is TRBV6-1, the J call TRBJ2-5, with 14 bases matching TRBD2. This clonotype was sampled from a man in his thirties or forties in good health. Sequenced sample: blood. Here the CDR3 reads CASRGTSGGRETQYF. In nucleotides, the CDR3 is TGTGCCAGCAGAGGGACTAGCGGGGGAAGGGAGACCCAGTACTTC.